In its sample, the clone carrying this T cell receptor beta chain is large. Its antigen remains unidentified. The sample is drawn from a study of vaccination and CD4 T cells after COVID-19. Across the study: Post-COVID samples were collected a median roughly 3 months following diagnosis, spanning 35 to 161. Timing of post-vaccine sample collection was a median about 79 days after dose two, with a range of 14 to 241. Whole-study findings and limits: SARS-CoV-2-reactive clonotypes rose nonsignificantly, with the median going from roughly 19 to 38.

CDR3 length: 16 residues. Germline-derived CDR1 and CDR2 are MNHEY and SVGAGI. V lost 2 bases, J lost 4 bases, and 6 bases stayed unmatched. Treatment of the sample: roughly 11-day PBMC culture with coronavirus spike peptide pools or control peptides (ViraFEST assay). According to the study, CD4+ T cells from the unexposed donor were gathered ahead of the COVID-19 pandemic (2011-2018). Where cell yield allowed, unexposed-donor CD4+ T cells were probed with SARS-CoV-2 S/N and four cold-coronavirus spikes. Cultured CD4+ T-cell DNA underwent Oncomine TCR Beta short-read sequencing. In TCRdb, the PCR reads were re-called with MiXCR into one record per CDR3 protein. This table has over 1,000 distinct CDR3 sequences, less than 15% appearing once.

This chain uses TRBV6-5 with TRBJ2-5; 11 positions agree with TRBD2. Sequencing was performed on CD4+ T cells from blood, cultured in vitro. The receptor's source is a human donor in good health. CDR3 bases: TGTGCCAGCAGTTACCCTAGCGGGGGGTCCAGAGAGACCCAGTACTTC. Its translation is CASSYPSGGSRETQYF.